This T cell receptor (beta chain) was captured by sequencing in a study of cytomegalovirus exposure and HLA in healthy donors. Overall study context: When 300 to 500 donors were genotyped, 81% of them were found to fall in the Caucasian-associated ancestry cluster.

With respect to this clone: Its target is not known.

Points from the study as a whole: Some highly shared sequence variants likely arose as a pipeline artifact. For TCR beta chains, V- and J-gene trimming was later linked to a missense DCLRE1C variant.

The V gene's germline CDR1 is LNHNV and CDR2 YYDKDF (reference sequence). The CDR3 loop spans 14 amino acids. V gave up 3 bases and J gave up 8 bases, with 11 bases separating them. PCR primers comprised 60 Vbeta and 13 Jbeta primers. The method was immunoSEQ multiplex PCR; TCRdb's version includes in-frame clones alone and lacks a portion of them. The data show 200,000 to 250,000 clones, approximately 70% seen once. Sequenced sample: PBMCs. V gene TRBV15 combines with J gene TRBJ1-6, with D possibly TRBD1 on 5 matching bases. This clonotype originated in a man in his forties or fifties in good health and CMV-seropositive. CDR3 residues: CATSRGGFDSPLHF. In nucleotides, the CDR3 is TGTGCCACCAGCAGGGGGGGGTTCGATTCACCCCTCCACTTT.